The 4 T cell receptor beta chains below all came from one sample that was sequenced in a study of cytomegalovirus exposure and HLA in healthy donors. Primers: 60 Vbeta forward and 13 Jbeta reverse. Clones were sequenced by immunoSEQ multiplex PCR, and TCRdb holds only the in-frame ones, with some missing. The sample lists about 82,000 clones; roughly 63% were seen once. Sequenced sample: PBMCs. These receptors all stem from a woman aged 50 to 60 in good health and CMV-seropositive.

V usage is TRBV6-1 and J usage is TRBJ1-2; perhaps TRBD1 as D (6 bases). Per germline, CDR1 MNHNS and CDR2 SASEGT. Trimming took off 7 bases at V and 5 bases at J, with 11 bases between the two ends. This CDR3 region has 12 residues. The CDR3 here is CASTDQGYGYTF. For the CDR3, the DNA is TGTGCCAGCACGGATCAGGGGTATGGCTACACCTTC.

The J gene is TRBJ2-2, the V gene TRBV15; TRBD2 is a possible D gene (6 bases). The germline CDR1 and CDR2 sequences are LNHNV and YYDKDF (reference sequence). The V end lost 4 bases, the J end lost 4 bases, and 7 bases lay between the germline ends. The CDR3 is 13 residues long. The CDR3 protein is CATSMGGTGELFF. CDR3 in DNA: TGTGCCACCAGCATGGGGGGCACCGGGGAGCTGTTTTTT.

The chain recombines TRBV11-1 with TRBJ2-7; D gene unclear. The germline V gene has CDR1 SGHAT and CDR2 FQDESV (reference sequence). CDR3 length: 14 amino acids. The ends were cut back, 1 base at V and 3 bases at J, with 10 bases in the middle. CDR3 DNA sequence: TGTGCCAGCAGCTTAGTCGGAACGGGCTACGAGCAGTACTTC. The encoded protein is CASSLVGTGYEQYF.

The chain's CDR3 is CSVEVGVEKLFF. The CDR3 nucleotides read TGCAGCGTTGAAGTCGGGGTTGAAAAACTGTTTTTT. The chain uses TRBV29-1 and TRBJ1-4; D is ambiguous. The V gene's germline CDR1 is SQVTM and CDR2 ANQGSEA. This CDR3 region has 12 residues. Trimming removed 1 base from V and 7 bases from J, with 7 bases in between.